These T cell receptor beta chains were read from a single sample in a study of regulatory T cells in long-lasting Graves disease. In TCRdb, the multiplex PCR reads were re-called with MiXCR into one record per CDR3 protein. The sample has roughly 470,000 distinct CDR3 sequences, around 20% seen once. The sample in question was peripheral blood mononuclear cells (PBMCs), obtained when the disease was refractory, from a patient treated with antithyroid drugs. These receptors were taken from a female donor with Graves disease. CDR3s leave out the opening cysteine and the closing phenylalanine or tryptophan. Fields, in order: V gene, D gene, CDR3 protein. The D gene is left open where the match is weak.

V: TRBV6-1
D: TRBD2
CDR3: ASSEWGGRGGELF

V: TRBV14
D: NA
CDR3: ASSPRDKRGITQF

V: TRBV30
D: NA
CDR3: AWSPKAAYSYEQY

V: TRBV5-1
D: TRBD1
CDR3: ASATGGAHGYT

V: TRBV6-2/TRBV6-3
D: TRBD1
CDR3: ASSFTDRDHEQY

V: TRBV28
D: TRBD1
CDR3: ASSLKTGETEAF

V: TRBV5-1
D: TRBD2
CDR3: ASSYSSGRAAKDNEQF

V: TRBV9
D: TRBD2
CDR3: ASSVELLGAGVYNEQF

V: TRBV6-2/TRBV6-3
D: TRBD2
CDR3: ATNSRLAGDRDTQY

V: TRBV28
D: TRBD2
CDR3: ASSPRDYRSDEQF

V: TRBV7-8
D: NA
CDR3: ASSLARIAGGETQY

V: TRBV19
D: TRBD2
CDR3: AGSQGLQNIQY

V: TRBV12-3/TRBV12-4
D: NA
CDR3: ASSYRVMNTEAF

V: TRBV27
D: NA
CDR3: ASSFAPETQY

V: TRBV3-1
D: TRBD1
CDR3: ASSQRQGNQPQH

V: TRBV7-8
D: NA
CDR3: ASSSGRNLVDEQY